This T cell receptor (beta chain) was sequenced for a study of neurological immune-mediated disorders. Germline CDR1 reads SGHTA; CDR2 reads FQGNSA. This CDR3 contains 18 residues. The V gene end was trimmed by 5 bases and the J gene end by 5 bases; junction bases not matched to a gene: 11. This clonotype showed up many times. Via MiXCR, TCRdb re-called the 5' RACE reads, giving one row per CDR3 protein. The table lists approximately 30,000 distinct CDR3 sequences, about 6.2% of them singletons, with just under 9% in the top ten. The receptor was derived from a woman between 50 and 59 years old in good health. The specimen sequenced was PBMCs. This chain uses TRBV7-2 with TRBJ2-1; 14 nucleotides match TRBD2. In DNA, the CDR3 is TGTGCCAGCAGCCAGACTAGCGGGGGGGCCATTGGGCACAATGAGCAGTTCTTC. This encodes CASSQTSGGAIGHNEQFF.